Listed below are T cell receptor beta chains from one sample, sequenced in a study of blood T cell repertoires in COVID-19. This table comes from immunoSEQ multiplex PCR, and its TCRdb copy is limited to in-frame clones, with some not included. This table holds around 42,000 clones, around 84% found once. The sequenced material came from peripheral blood. Receptors were obtained from a man aged 65 to 79 with acute or convalescent COVID-19. Both conserved end residues are part of each CDR3. Fields, in order: D gene, CDR3 length, J gene, V gene, clone size, CDR3 protein, CDR3 DNA. The D gene is left open where the match is weak. Some rows mark clone size as missing; the rest say once, few, many or name a class of expanded clone.

D: TRBD1; length: 17; J: TRBJ2-3; V: TRBV19; size: once; CDR3: CASSKTGVAPLLYTQYF; DNA: TGTGCCAGTAGCAAAACAGGGGTCGCGCCTCTTCTTTATACGCAGTATTTT
D: TRBD2; length: 16; J: TRBJ2-3; V: TRBV7-6; size: few; CDR3: CASSLAVTSGPSTQYF; DNA: TGTGCCAGCAGCTTAGCGGTGACTAGCGGGCCAAGTACGCAGTATTTT
D: -; length: 11; J: TRBJ2-1; V: TRBV11-2; size: -; CDR3: CASSQVGEQFF; DNA: TGTGCCAGCAGCCAAGTCGGTGAGCAGTTCTTC
D: TRBD2; length: 14; J: TRBJ2-1; V: TRBV30; size: once; CDR3: CAWRFGGLGNEQFF; DNA: TGTGCCTGGAGGTTCGGGGGGTTAGGGAATGAGCAGTTCTTC
D: TRBD1; length: 16; J: TRBJ1-5; V: TRBV6-6; size: -; CDR3: CASSYGDRASNQPQHF; DNA: TGTGCCAGCAGTTACGGCGACAGGGCATCGAATCAGCCCCAGCATTTT
D: TRBD1; length: 15; J: TRBJ2-1; V: TRBV7-9; size: -; CDR3: CASSEGTGGRNEQFF; DNA: TGTGCCAGCAGCGAAGGGACAGGGGGGCGGAATGAGCAGTTCTTC
D: TRBD1; length: 14; J: TRBJ1-6; V: TRBV5-1; size: -; CDR3: CASSLDRGNSPLHF; DNA: TGCGCCAGCAGCTTGGACAGGGGTAATTCACCCCTCCACTTT
D: TRBD1; length: 14; J: TRBJ1-6; V: TRBV7-9; size: -; CDR3: CASNTGGASSPLHF; DNA: TGTGCCAGCAACACAGGGGGCGCGTCTTCACCCCTCCACTTT
D: -; length: 13; J: TRBJ2-2; V: TRBV7-6; size: -; CDR3: CASSSGVRGELFF; DNA: TGTGCCAGCAGCTCAGGGGTACGCGGGGAGCTGTTTTTT
D: -; length: 15; J: TRBJ1-1; V: TRBV6-2/TRBV6-3; size: -; CDR3: CASSLLGGMNTEAFF; DNA: TGTGCCAGCAGCCTACTCGGCGGGATGAACACTGAAGCTTTCTTT
D: TRBD2; length: 15; J: TRBJ2-5; V: TRBV4-2; size: -; CDR3: CASSPLAGGGETQYF; DNA: TGTGCCAGCAGCCCCTTAGCGGGGGGCGGGGAGACCCAGTACTTC
D: -; length: 14; J: TRBJ1-1; V: TRBV9; size: -; CDR3: CASSVEPRGTEAFF; DNA: TGTGCCAGCAGCGTAGAGCCGCGCGGCACTGAAGCTTTCTTT
D: TRBD2; length: 14; J: TRBJ2-3; V: TRBV12-5; size: -; CDR3: CASGSGTITDTQYF; DNA: TGTGCTAGTGGTTCCGGGACTATCACAGATACGCAGTATTTT
D: -; length: 14; J: TRBJ2-7; V: TRBV6-5; size: -; CDR3: CASRLRTFPYEQYF; DNA: TGTGCCAGCAGGCTCAGGACATTCCCCTACGAGCAGTACTTC
D: TRBD1; length: 15; J: TRBJ1-3; V: TRBV9; size: once; CDR3: CASSSQGSSGNTIYF; DNA: TGTGCCAGCAGCTCACAGGGGAGCTCTGGAAACACCATATATTTT
D: -; length: 12; J: TRBJ1-3; V: TRBV7-9; size: -; CDR3: CAKAPTSNTIYF; DNA: TGTGCCAAAGCACCCACCTCTAACACCATATATTTT
D: TRBD2; length: 13; J: TRBJ2-1; V: TRBV6-2/TRBV6-3; size: few; CDR3: CASSILATQEQFF; DNA: TGTGCCAGCAGCATACTAGCGACACAGGAGCAGTTCTTC
D: -; length: 13; J: TRBJ2-2; V: TRBV19; size: -; CDR3: CAGLRVDTGELFF; DNA: TGTGCCGGCCTCAGGGTAGACACCGGGGAGCTGTTTTTT
D: TRBD1; length: 16; J: TRBJ1-2; V: TRBV24-1; size: -; CDR3: CATSDFGTGSNYGYTF; DNA: TGTGCCACCAGTGATTTCGGGACAGGCAGCAACTATGGCTACACCTTC
D: TRBD1; length: 16; J: TRBJ2-6; V: TRBV7-2; size: -; CDR3: CASSGQGAPGANVLTF; DNA: TGTGCCAGCAGCGGACAGGGGGCGCCGGGGGCCAACGTCCTGACTTTC
D: -; length: 15; J: TRBJ1-4; V: TRBV5-1; size: -; CDR3: CASRRSGPTNEKLFF; DNA: TGCGCCAGCAGGCGATCAGGGCCCACTAATGAAAAACTGTTTTTT
D: -; length: 14; J: TRBJ1-5; V: TRBV27; size: -; CDR3: CASSPQDYFQPQHF; DNA: TGTGCCAGCAGTCCCCAAGATTACTTTCAGCCCCAGCATTTT